Following are 8 T cell receptor beta chains from one sample sequenced in a study of cytomegalovirus exposure and HLA in healthy donors. Researchers ran the PCR with 60 Vbeta and 13 Jbeta primers. The assay was immunoSEQ multiplex PCR, and TCRdb's table has in-frame clones only and misses some. The sample records under 150,000 clones, 60% to 85% being singletons. Material for sequencing was PBMCs. These receptor sequences come from a man in his late teens or twenties in good health and CMV-seronegative.

The chain carries TRBV7-2 and TRBJ2-3; D gene uncertain. Germline V lookup: CDR1 SGHTA, CDR2 FQGNSA. This CDR3 region has 16 residues. V lost 0 bases and J 1 base, leaving 11 bases between the germline ends. CDR3 region: CASSLARASRTDTQYF. CDR3 in DNA: TGTGCCAGCAGCTTAGCCCGAGCGTCCCGCACAGATACGCAGTATTTT.

With respect to this clone: This same CDR3 is encoded by further DNA sequences in the sample. The chain uses TRBV19 and TRBJ1-2; 8 bases fit TRBD1. Losses at the gene ends were 9 bases for V and 6 bases for J; bases not matched to a gene: 9. The CDR3 loop spans 13 amino acids. CDR1 is LNHDA and CDR2 is SQIVND in the germline V gene (reference sequence). The CDR3 spells CASSPDRVDGYTF. The CDR3 nucleotides are TGTGCCAGCAGTCCGGACAGGGTAGATGGCTACACCTTC.

The rearrangement joins TRBV9 to TRBJ2-7; a possible D gene is TRBD1 (6 bases). V lost 0 bases and J 5 bases, leaving 21 bases between the germline ends. Germline CDR1 SGDLS, CDR2 YYNGEE. This CDR3 is built from 17 residues. The CDR3 protein is CASSVDPTGNPLNEQYF. The DNA for the CDR3 is TGTGCCAGCAGCGTAGATCCAACAGGGAACCCGTTAAACGAGCAGTACTTC.

As regards this clone: The sample has other DNA sequences that encode this CDR3 too. This chain uses TRBV7-2 with TRBJ2-6; a possible D gene is TRBD1 (6 bases). Germline V gene data show CDR1 as SGHTA and CDR2 as FQGNSA. There are 15 residues in the CDR3. V was cut by 3 bases and J by 0 bases, with 6 bases left in between. This CDR3 reads CASSLDSSGANVLTF. The CDR3 bases are TGTGCCAGCAGCTTGGACAGCTCTGGGGCCAACGTCCTGACTTTC.

The rearrangement links TRBV5-1 to TRBJ1-4, with TRBD1 matching over 8 bases. Germline trimming cut 3 bases from V and 2 bases from J; bases unmatched to any gene: 18. The CDR3 has 20 amino acids. Germline CDR1 is SGHRS and CDR2 is YFSETQ. The CDR3 loop reads CASSYSIRTGWVGTNEKLFF. The CDR3 DNA sequence: TGCGCCAGCAGCTATTCGATTAGGACAGGGTGGGTTGGCACTAATGAAAAACTGTTTTTT.

The chain couples TRBV12-5 to TRBJ1-2; no definite D call. The CDR3 runs 13 residues. The V end was cut by 6 bases, the J end by 4 bases, with 12 bases between. Looked up from germline, CDR1 is LGHNT and CDR2 is FRNRAP. The CDR3, as DNA: TGTGCTAGTGGCCTTGGATACAGCTATGGCTACACCTTC. As protein: CASGLGYSYGYTF.

In regard to this clone: One end of the junction varies from germline; a read error may be responsible. The CDR3 DNA follows: TGTGCCACCAGCCCTTCTACCTCACCAGGGGGCGCCTCGAGGGAGCAGTACTTC. Translating gives CATSPSTSPGGASREQYF. This sequence joins TRBV5-4 and TRBJ2-7; TRBD1 matches at 8 bases. Germline V CDR1 and CDR2: SGHNT, YYREEE (reference sequence). There are 18 residues in the CDR3.

The chain recombines TRBV7-9 with TRBJ1-3; D ambiguous. The CDR3 totals 17 residues. V lost 2 bases and J lost 0, with 14 bases in between. Per the germline V gene, CDR1 is SEHNR and CDR2 is FQNEAQ (reference sequence). This chain's CDR3 is CASSLMGGQSSGNTIYF. Here the CDR3 DNA reads TGTGCCAGCAGCTTAATGGGAGGGCAGAGCTCTGGAAACACCATATATTTT.